Reported below is one TCR beta chain. This entry is derived from a study of shared T cell receptors in the human thymus. Here immunoSEQ multiplex PCR was the method, and the copy in TCRdb shows in-frame clones only, minus some. Of 700,000 to 750,000 clones listed, approximately 85% are singletons. CDR1 and CDR2 from the germline V gene are SGHNT and YYREEE (reference sequence). The CDR3 contains 16 residues. V lost 4 bases to trimming and J lost 0 bases; unmatched junction nucleotides: 8. These data were also filed under a second study, of human thymus T cells.

This TCR derives from a girl less than two years old with a congenital heart defect. The sequencing sample was made of thymocytes. The chain couples TRBV5-4 to TRBJ2-3; 7 nucleotides line up with TRBD1. CDR3 bases: TGTGCCAGCAGCCCAGCCAGGGACAGAAGCACAGATACGCAGTATTTT. Residues: CASSPARDRSTDTQYF.